This T cell receptor (beta chain) was documented in a study of cytomegalovirus exposure and HLA in healthy donors. General study results and limits: Researchers catalogued approximately 160 TCR beta chains as cytomegalovirus-associated.

In the case of this clone: Its antigen is currently unknown.

Trimming took off 2 bases at V and 5 bases at J, with 12 bases between the two ends. CDR3 length: 14 amino acids. Germline loops: CDR1 LNHNV, CDR2 YYDKDF (reference sequence). The PCR contained 60 Vbeta and 13 Jbeta primers. Assay used: immunoSEQ multiplex PCR; TCRdb lists only in-frame clones, some missing. Among some 130,000 clones listed, roughly 76% were seen once. The sequence derives from a woman aged 40 to 49 in good health and CMV-seronegative. The rearrangement uses TRBV15 and TRBJ2-5; no clear D. Sequences were obtained from PBMCs. CDR3 nucleotide sequence: TGTGCCACCAGCAGATTGCCTCGGCGGGAGACCCAGTACTTC. Residues: CATSRLPRRETQYF.